A single sample gave rise to the 21 T cell receptor beta chains below, sequenced in a study of spatial heterogeneity in lung cancer. This sample's time point: sample taken at primary tumor resection. Tumor, nontumor lung or frozen PBMC supplied whole RNA that was sequenced unsorted. In TCRdb, the 5' RACE reads were re-called with MiXCR into one record per CDR3 protein. The sample consists of tens of thousands of distinct CDR3 sequences, 7% to 10% of them appearing once. The sample was PBMCs, taken at surgery. All receptors derive from a female donor with early-stage non-small cell lung cancer.

The chain uses TRBV12-3 or TRBV12-4 and TRBJ2-6; D not resolved. This CDR3 is 18 amino acids long. The ends were cut back, 5 bases at V and 4 bases at J, with 21 bases in the middle. CDR3 amino acids: CASSAVDRRLLGANVLTF. In nucleotides, the CDR3 is TGTGCCAGCAGTGCCGTGGACCGCCGTTTATTGGGGGCCAACGTCCTGACTTTC.

This clonotype appeared many times. The V gene is TRBV10-2, the J gene TRBJ1-2; tentatively, D is TRBD1 (5 bases). This CDR3 region has 13 residues. V was pared by 3 bases and J by 4 bases, with 9 bases between. Germline loops: CDR1 WSHSY, CDR2 SAAADI. The CDR3 DNA reads as TGCGCCAGCAGTGATGTGGGGCCCTATGGCTACACCTTC. It translates to CASSDVGPYGYTF.

This clonotype was detected many times. This sequence joins TRBV28 and TRBJ1-1; no definite D call. V dropped 3 bases and J dropped 1 base, with 12 bases sitting between them. Germline V gives CDR1 MDHEN, CDR2 SYDVKM. This CDR3 comprises 15 residues. This chain's CDR3 is CASSFKEGRNTEAFF. DNA of the CDR3: TGTGCCAGCAGTTTCAAGGAGGGTAGGAACACTGAAGCTTTCTTT.

This clonotype has at least ten counts. The chain recombines TRBV28 with TRBJ2-5; no reliable D call. Germline CDR1 MDHEN, CDR2 SYDVKM. The CDR3 contains 14 residues. V gave up 1 base and J gave up 1 base, with 7 bases separating them. The CDR3 sequence is CASSLSVRQETQYF. The CDR3 DNA reads TGTGCCAGCAGTTTATCTGTTCGCCAAGAGACCCAGTACTTC.

This clonotype appeared a few times. The V and J genes are TRBV20-1 and TRBJ1-6; TRBD1 might be the D (6 bases). Per germline, CDR1 DFQATT and CDR2 SNEGSKA (reference sequence). The CDR3 sequence is 14 residues long. Trimming pared 1 base from V and 13 bases from J, leaving 17 bases between. The CDR3 loop is CSARAAQGIFPLHF. DNA for the CDR3: TGCAGTGCTAGAGCTGCACAGGGAATTTTCCCCCTCCACTTT.

This clonotype occurred a few times. This chain uses TRBV10-3 with TRBJ2-7, with TRBD1 matching 8 bases. CDR1 and CDR2 from the germline V gene are ENHRY and SYGVKD. This CDR3 is 19 amino acids long. Losses at the gene ends were 7 bases for V and 5 bases for J; bases not matched to a gene: 25. In nucleotides, the CDR3 is TGTGCCATCACCATTACTCAGGGGGCGGATCCTTTGGGTCGGAACGAGCAGTACTTC. Its protein is CAITITQGADPLGRNEQYF.

This clonotype was recorded a few times. The chain has TRBV7-2 and TRBJ1-2, with TRBD1 as a possible D gene (5 bases). V lost 0 bases, J lost 6 bases, and 8 bases lay in between. The V gene's germline CDR1 is SGHTA and CDR2 FQGNSA. CDR3 length: 13 residues. CDR3 coding DNA: TGTGCCAGCAGCTTAGCACCCAGGGATGGCTACACCTTC. It codes for CASSLAPRDGYTF.

This clonotype occurred many times. V and J are TRBV28 and TRBJ2-7; 7 nucleotides align to TRBD1. Germline V gene sequence: CDR1 MDHEN, CDR2 SYDVKM. CDR3 length equals 14 residues. Germline trimming cut 4 bases from V and 4 bases from J; bases unmatched to any gene: 7. In nucleotides, the CDR3 is TGTGCCAGCAGTTCCCCGGGACAGAGTTACGAGCAGTACGTC. Protein product: CASSSPGQSYEQYV.

This clonotype was recorded a few times. The gene calls are TRBV25-1 and TRBJ1-6, with a tentative D call TRBD1 (5 bases). The V gene lost 6 bases and the J gene lost 10 bases, with 13 bases spanning the gap. Germline CDR1 MGHDK, CDR2 SYGVNS. CDR3 length equals 13 residues. CDR3 protein: CASREIEGSPLHF. The CDR3 nucleotides read TGTGCCAGCAGAGAGATTGAGGGGTCACCCCTCCACTTT.

This clonotype was picked up a small number of times. CDR3 sequence (DNA): TGTGCCAGCAGTTTGCGGCCCCACGAGCAGTACTTC. Its translation is CASSLRPHEQYF. V gene TRBV12-3 or TRBV12-4 combines with J gene TRBJ2-7; D unclear. The CDR3 totals 12 residues. Deletions cut 3 bases from V and 5 bases from J, with 8 bases between.

The chain is built from TRBV27 and TRBJ1-5; 10 bases are shared with TRBD1. This CDR3 is built from 17 residues. CDR1 and CDR2 (germline): MNHEY, SMNVEV (reference sequence). V was pared by 1 base and J by 4 bases, with 7 bases of the junction left unmatched. In DNA, the CDR3 is TGTGCCAGCAGTTTATTCCCTGGACAGGGGGAAAATCAGCCCCAGCATTTT. Protein product: CASSLFPGQGENQPQHF.

There are a few counts of this clonotype. The chain carries TRBV12-3 or TRBV12-4 and TRBJ2-1; D unclear. V shed 3 bases and J shed 9 bases, with 6 bases lying between them. The CDR3 is made up of 11 amino acids. This CDR3 is CASSFTSEQFF. The DNA for the CDR3 is TGTGCCAGCAGTTTTACCAGTGAGCAGTTCTTC.

The chain couples TRBV7-7 to TRBJ1-1; D not certain. The V and J ends lost 5 bases and 1 base respectively, with 11 bases between them. The CDR3 is 14 residues long. Germline CDR1 reads SSHAT; CDR2 reads FNYEAQ (reference sequence). The CDR3 DNA sequence: TGTGCCAGCAGCCTAGGGTTGTCGAACACTGAAGCTTTCTTT. Residues: CASSLGLSNTEAFF.

The chain links TRBV7-2 to TRBJ1-2; D perhaps matches TRBD1 (5 bases). The germline V and J ends were trimmed by 5 bases and 4 bases, with 11 bases remaining between them. The CDR3 runs 13 residues. The V gene's germline CDR1 is SGHTA and CDR2 FQGNSA. The CDR3 nucleotides read TGTGCCAGCAGCCAGGGACCGCTCTATGGCTACACCTTC. Translation gives CASSQGPLYGYTF.

The chain couples TRBV11-3 to TRBJ2-6; D is unresolved. This CDR3 region has 15 residues. CDR1 is SGHNT, CDR2 YENEEA, per germline. V lost 1 base and J 0 bases, leaving 4 bases between the germline ends. The CDR3 DNA sequence: TGTGCCAGCAGCTTAGGGCACTCTGGGGCCAACGTCCTGACTTTC. Encoded protein: CASSLGHSGANVLTF. The full variable domain, with the rest looked up from reference TRBV11-3 and TRBJ2-6, is EAGVVQSPRYKIIEKKQPVAFWCNPISGHNTLYWYLQNLGQGPELLIRYENEEAVDDSQLPKDRFSAERLKGVDSTLKIQPAELGDSAVYLCASSLGHSGANVLTFGAGSRLTVL.

About this clonotype itself: A read error may explain this, as a much larger clone is one base away. The chain employs TRBV10-2 and TRBJ1-6; D is unclear. Germline V lookup: CDR1 WSHSY, CDR2 SAAADI. The CDR3 is made up of 15 amino acids. Trimming took off 0 bases at V and 9 bases at J, with 12 bases between the two ends. The CDR3 loop is CASSESTSEVSPLHF. CDR3 DNA: TGCGCCAGCAGTGAGTCGACGTCAGAGGTTTCACCCCTCCACTTT.

There are many counts of this clonotype. The chain joins TRBV27 to TRBJ1-2, with 12 bases matching TRBD1. The length of the CDR3 is 18 residues. With V trimmed by 4 bases and J by 6 bases, 15 bases remained unmatched. Germline assignment: CDR1 MNHEY and CDR2 SMNVEV (reference sequence). CDR3 DNA sequence: TGTGCCAGCAGTTCGCACTCCAGGGGACAGGGGGCGTGGGATGGCTACACCTTC. Amino acids: CASSSHSRGQGAWDGYTF.

At least ten counts were recorded for this clonotype. The chain is built from TRBV10-2 and TRBJ1-5; 7 bases agree with TRBD1. J gave up 3 bases and V 2 bases, and 7 bases lay outside the gene matches. Germline CDR1 and CDR2: WSHSY and SAAADI. The CDR3 extends over 16 amino acids. CDR3 loop: CASSEVYRGLNQPQHF. The DNA for the CDR3 is TGCGCCAGCAGTGAGGTATACAGGGGACTCAATCAGCCCCAGCATTTT.

This clonotype came up a few times. The gene calls are TRBV20-1 and TRBJ2-6, with D unclear. The V end was cut by 6 bases, the J end by 9 bases, with 24 bases between. The CDR3 runs 16 residues. CDR1 is DFQATT, CDR2 SNEGSKA, per germline (reference sequence). CDR3 in DNA: TGCAGTGCCCTAGGGTCCACTGGGCTCCTCCTCAACGTCCTGACTTTC. Encoded protein: CSALGSTGLLLNVLTF.

This clonotype was seen at least ten times. Germline and junction disagree at one end, which may indicate a read error. This chain links TRBV2 with TRBJ1-2; no clear D gene. CDR3 length: 13 amino acids. Per germline, CDR1 SNHLY and CDR2 FYNNEI. The CDR3 DNA is TGTGCCAGCAGCGAAGGGATGAACTATGGCTACACCTTC. Its translation is CASSEGMNYGYTF.

This clonotype has a count of ten or more. This sequence joins TRBV19 and TRBJ2-5; 8 nucleotides line up with TRBD2. CDR3 length: 14 residues. The V and J ends lost 7 bases and 4 bases, in that order; junction bases with no gene match: 8. CDR1 is LNHDA, CDR2 SQIVND, per germline (reference sequence). The CDR3: CASTPNGLAETQYF. The CDR3 nucleotides are TGTGCCAGTACCCCAAACGGACTAGCAGAGACCCAGTACTTC.